This note documents a single T cell receptor beta chain sequence. These data belong to a study of blood T cell repertoires in COVID-19. At the level of the study: T cells, B-cell-depleted T cells, or PBMCs provided the cDNA or gDNA that served as material.

Authors' data handling: Amplifying reference gene primers gave estimates of nucleated cell counts. The data were produced by immunoSEQ multiplex PCR, yet TCRdb's version contains in-frame clones alone and is incomplete. That table supplies the V and J calls and clone size; D and trimming were determined from the DNA. The sample carries 30,000 to 40,000 clones, approximately 86% recorded once. The material sequenced was peripheral blood. The receptor's source is a man in his 70s with acute or convalescent COVID-19.

The CDR3 region is CAWNQGPGQQETQYF. Written as DNA, the CDR3 is TGTGCCTGGAACCAAGGGCCAGGGCAACAAGAGACCCAGTACTTC. The chain has TRBV30 and TRBJ2-5, with D tentatively TRBD1 (5 bases). The CDR3 consists of 15 residues. The V and J ends lost 4 bases and 2 bases respectively, with 17 bases between them. The V gene's germline CDR1 is GTSNPN and CDR2 SVGIG (reference sequence).